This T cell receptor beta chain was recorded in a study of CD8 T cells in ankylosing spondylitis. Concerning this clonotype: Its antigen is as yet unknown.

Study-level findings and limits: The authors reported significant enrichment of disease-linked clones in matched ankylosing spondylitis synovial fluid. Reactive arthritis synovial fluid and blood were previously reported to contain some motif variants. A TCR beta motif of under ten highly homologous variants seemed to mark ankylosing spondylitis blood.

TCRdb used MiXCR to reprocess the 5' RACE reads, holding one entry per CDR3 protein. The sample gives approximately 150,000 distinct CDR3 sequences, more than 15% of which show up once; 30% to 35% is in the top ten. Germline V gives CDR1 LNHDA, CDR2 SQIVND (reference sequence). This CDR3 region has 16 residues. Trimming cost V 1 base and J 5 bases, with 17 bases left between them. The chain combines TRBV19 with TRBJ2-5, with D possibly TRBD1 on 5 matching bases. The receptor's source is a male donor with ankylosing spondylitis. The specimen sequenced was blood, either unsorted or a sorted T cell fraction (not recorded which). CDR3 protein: CASSIAQGWSEETQYF. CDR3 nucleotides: TGTGCCAGTAGTATAGCCCAGGGATGGTCCGAGGAGACCCAGTACTTC.